These T cell receptor beta chains were read from a single sample in a study of breast tumors, draining lymph nodes, adjacent tissues. Each CDR3 protein is one row after TCRdb ran MiXCR on the multiplex PCR reads. The table has about 220,000 distinct CDR3 sequences, less than 35% seen once; the top ten hold 3% to 4.5%. Sequences were obtained from axillary lymph node tissue. The source is a female donor with breast cancer. Some clones in this sample may be carry-over from other donors' samples. CDR3s include the opening cysteine and the closing phenylalanine or tryptophan. Each record gives: V gene, clone size, D gene, J gene, CDR3 DNA, CDR3 protein. The D gene is left open where the match is weak. Clone size, where shown, is once, few, many, or a class for clones that have expanded.

>TRBV20-1|-|-|TRBJ2-3
TGCAGTGCTAGAGAACCGACAGATACGCAGTATTTT
CSAREPTDTQYF
>TRBV7-9|few|TRBD2|TRBJ2-4
TGTGCCAGCAGCAGAGGGACTAGCGGGGGGGACATTCAGTACTTC
CASSRGTSGGDIQYF
>TRBV3-1|few|-|TRBJ2-2
TGTGCCAGCAGCCAAGTCGATGGTTTCACCGGGGAGCTGTTTTTT
CASSQVDGFTGELFF
>TRBV5-8|many|-|TRBJ1-5
TGTGCCAGCAGGATACAGGGAAGCAATCAGCCCCAGCATTTT
CASRIQGSNQPQHF
>TRBV20-1|many|TRBD1|TRBJ2-3
TGCAGTGCCCCCCAGCCGGCAGGGGGCTCAGATACGCAGTATTTT
CSAPQPAGGSDTQYF
>TRBV7-9|many|-|TRBJ2-3
TGTGCCAGCAGCCTGAGCACAGATACGCAGTATTTT
CASSLSTDTQYF
>TRBV13|many|TRBD1|TRBJ2-7
TGTGCCAGCAGCTTACGGGACAGAACTTACGAGCAGTACTTC
CASSLRDRTYEQYF
>TRBV2|many|TRBD1|TRBJ1-4
TGTGCCAGCTCAGGACAGGGGACTGAAAAACTGTTTTTT
CASSGQGTEKLFF
>TRBV4-1|-|TRBD2|TRBJ2-1
TGCGCCAGCAGCCAATTTAGCGGGGGGGCCAATGAGCAGTTCTTC
CASSQFSGGANEQFF
>TRBV6-5|few|-|TRBJ2-3
TGTGCCACGAGGGGGTACAGGCGCGGGGGCACAGATACGCAGTATTTT
CATRGYRRGGTDTQYF
>TRBV25-1|many|TRBD1|TRBJ2-5
TGTGCCAGCAGTGAACCGAGGGGGCCTCAAGAGACCCAGTACTTC
CASSEPRGPQETQYF
>TRBV7-2|many|-|TRBJ2-2
TGTGCCAGCAGCTTACATTCAGGCACCGGGGAGCTGTTTTTT
CASSLHSGTGELFF
>TRBV6-6|many|-|TRBJ2-7
TGTGCCAGCAGTTTTACAGGGAACTACGAGCAGTACTTC
CASSFTGNYEQYF
>TRBV6-4|-|-|TRBJ2-2
TGTGCCGGCAGTGACTCACACGGCACCGGGGAGCTGTTTTTT
CAGSDSHGTGELFF
>TRBV20-1|many|-|TRBJ1-2
TGCGGGGTTCCTGGCTACACCTTC
CGVPGYTF
>TRBV11-2|-|TRBD2|TRBJ2-5
TGTGCCAGCAGCTGGGGTACTAGCGCGAGGGGACAAGAGACCCAGTACTTC
CASSWGTSARGQETQYF
>TRBV2|-|-|TRBJ2-7
TGTGCCAGCAGTTTGGACTCCCTGGGCCCTTACGAGCAGTACTTC
CASSLDSLGPYEQYF
>TRBV5-1|many|TRBD1|TRBJ2-7
TGCGCCAGCAGCTCCGGGACAGGGGACGAGCAGTACTTC
CASSSGTGDEQYF
>TRBV9|many|-|TRBJ2-5
TGTGCCAGCAGCGTAGCGAGTGGCGGGCGCGTGACCCAGTACTTC
CASSVASGGRVTQYF
>TRBV5-1|-|TRBD1|TRBJ2-6
TGCGCCAGCAGCCCCAAAACTGGACAGGGCTTGGAAGGGTCTGGGGCCAACGTCCTGACTTTC
CASSPKTGQGLEGSGANVLTF
>TRBV9|many|-|TRBJ2-7
TGTGCCAGCAGCGTGGATGGTAGCGACGAGCAGTACTTC
CASSVDGSDEQYF
>TRBV7-2|few|-|TRBJ1-2
TGTGCCAGCAGCTTAGGGGGCAGCGGAAACTATGGCTACCCCTTC
CASSLGGSGNYGYPF
>TRBV28|few|-|TRBJ1-3
TGTGCCAGCAGTTTGATTGGGGGCGGAGGTATTGGAAACACCATATATTTT
CASSLIGGGGIGNTIYF
>TRBV20-1|once|TRBD2|TRBJ2-3
TGCAGTGCCAGCAGTTTAGCGGGAGAAGCCACAGATACGCAGTATTTT
CSASSLAGEATDTQYF
>TRBV20-1|many|-|TRBJ2-7
TGCAGTGCCGGGACCGGGAGTCGGGAGCAGTACTTC
CSAGTGSREQYF
>TRBV2|many|TRBD2|TRBJ2-7
TGTGCCAGCAGTGAGGGACTAGGCCCCTACGAGCAGTACTTC
CASSEGLGPYEQYF
>TRBV14|many|-|TRBJ2-1
TGTGCCAGCAGCCAAGTCGTTGGCAATGAGCAGTTCTTC
CASSQVVGNEQFF
>TRBV6-5|-|-|TRBJ1-4
TGTGCCAGCAGTTACTCTTTTGGAACAGGGAAGGAAAAACTGTTTTTT
CASSYSFGTGKEKLFF
>TRBV29-1|many|TRBD1|TRBJ1-2
TGCAGCGTTGAAGGATTGGGACAGGTCGTAAGAAGCTATGGCTACACCTTC
CSVEGLGQVVRSYGYTF
>TRBV6-5|-|-|TRBJ2-1
TGTGCCAGCAACCCCTGGACGTGGGAGTATAGGGAGCAGTTCTTC
CASNPWTWEYREQFF
>TRBV7-6|many|-|TRBJ1-5
TGTGCCAGCAGCTTATCGGGGGCCGGTCGGCCCCAGCATTTT
CASSLSGAGRPQHF
>TRBV18|-|TRBD1|TRBJ2-1
TGTGCCAGCTCAGAGGAATCAGGGGGCAATGAGCAGTTCTTC
CASSEESGGNEQFF
>TRBV18|-|-|TRBJ2-2
TGTGCCAGCTCACCAGGGTGGGACACCGGGGAGCTGTTTTTT
CASSPGWDTGELFF
>TRBV12-3/TRBV12-4|-|TRBD2|TRBJ2-7
TGTGCCAGCAGCCCCGGGACTAGCGCCACCTACGAGCAGTACTTC
CASSPGTSATYEQYF
>TRBV19|-|TRBD2|TRBJ2-3
TGTGCCAGCAGTTTAGGACTAGCGGGGATAACAGATACGCAGTATTTT
CASSLGLAGITDTQYF
>TRBV11-2|many|-|TRBJ1-3
TGTGCCAGCAAGGATTCTGGAAACACCATATATTTT
CASKDSGNTIYF
>TRBV18|few|-|TRBJ1-5
TGTGCCAGCTCGGACCGGGCCACCCAGCCCCAGCATTTT
CASSDRATQPQHF
>TRBV18|few|-|TRBJ2-4
TGTGCCAGCTCGTTGAGGTCCGACATTCAGTACTTC
CASSLRSDIQYF
>TRBV7-9|many|-|TRBJ2-1
TGTGCCAGCAACGCCCGGACACAGGGTATGCTCTTC
CASNARTQGMLF
>TRBV25-1|-|-|TRBJ1-6
TGTGCCAGCAGTGAATATGGCGGGACAAATAATTCACCCCTCCACTTT
CASSEYGGTNNSPLHF
>TRBV5-6|-|TRBD1|TRBJ2-5
TGTGCCAGCAGCTTAAGCAGGGGGCAGGAGACCCAGTACTTC
CASSLSRGQETQYF
>TRBV7-7|-|TRBD2|TRBJ2-5
TGTGCTAGCAGTCCAGGACTAGCGGGGAACAATGAGACCCAGTACTTC
CASSPGLAGNNETQYF
>TRBV6-4|once|TRBD2|TRBJ2-1
TGTGCCAGCAATGGCCCTGTAGCGGGAGGGGGTGAGCAGTTCTTC
CASNGPVAGGGEQFF
>TRBV7-2|many|-|TRBJ2-7
TGTGCCAGCAGCTTAGGCGTGACGGGCTCCTACGAGCAGTACTTC
CASSLGVTGSYEQYF
>TRBV7-4|-|-|TRBJ1-1
TGTGCCAGCAGCTCCCCGGGCCCTGAAGCTTTCTTT
CASSSPGPEAFF
>TRBV10-3|-|TRBD1|TRBJ1-4
TGTGCCATCCAAGGGGGACAGAATAATGAAAAACTGTTTTTT
CAIQGGQNNEKLFF